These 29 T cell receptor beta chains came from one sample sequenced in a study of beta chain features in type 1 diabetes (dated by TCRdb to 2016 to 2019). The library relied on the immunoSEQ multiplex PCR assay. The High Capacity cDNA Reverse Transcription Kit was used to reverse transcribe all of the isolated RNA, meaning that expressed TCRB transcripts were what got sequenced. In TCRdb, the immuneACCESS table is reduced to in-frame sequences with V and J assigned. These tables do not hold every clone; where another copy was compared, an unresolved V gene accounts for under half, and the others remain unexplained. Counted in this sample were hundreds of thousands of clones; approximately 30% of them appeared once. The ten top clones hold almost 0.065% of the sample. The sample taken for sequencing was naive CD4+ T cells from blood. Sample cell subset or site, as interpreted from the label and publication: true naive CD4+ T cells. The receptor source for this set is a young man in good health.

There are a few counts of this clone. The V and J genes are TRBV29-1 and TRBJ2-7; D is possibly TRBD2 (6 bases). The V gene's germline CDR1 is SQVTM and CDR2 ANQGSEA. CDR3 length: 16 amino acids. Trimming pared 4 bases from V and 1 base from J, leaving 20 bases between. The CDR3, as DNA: TGCAGCGTTGGGCTATCCGGCGGGACCGAATCCTACGAGCAGTACTTC. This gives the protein CSVGLSGGTESYEQYF.

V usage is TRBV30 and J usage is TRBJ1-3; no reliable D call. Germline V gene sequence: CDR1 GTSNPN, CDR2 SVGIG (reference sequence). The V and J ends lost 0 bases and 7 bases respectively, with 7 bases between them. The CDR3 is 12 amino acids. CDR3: CAWSVSSNTIYF. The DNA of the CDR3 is TGTGCCTGGAGTGTATCTTCGAACACCATATATTTT.

DNA of the CDR3: TGCGCCAGCAGCCTGGGACTAGCGGCTAAAGAGACCCAGTACTTC. This sequence encodes CASSLGLAAKETQYF. V gene TRBV5-1 combines with J gene TRBJ2-5; 11 bases align to TRBD2. The CDR3 consists of 15 residues. In germline, CDR1 is SGHRS, CDR2 YFSETQ. Trimming removed 4 bases from V and 3 bases from J; junction bases left unmatched: 5.

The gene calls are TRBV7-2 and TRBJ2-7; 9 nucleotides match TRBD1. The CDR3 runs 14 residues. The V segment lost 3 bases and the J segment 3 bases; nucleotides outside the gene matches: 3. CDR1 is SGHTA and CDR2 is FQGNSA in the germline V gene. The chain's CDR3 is CASSLRQGDYEQYF. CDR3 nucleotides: TGTGCCAGCAGCTTGAGACAGGGGGACTACGAGCAGTACTTC.

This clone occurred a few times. The CDR3 DNA sequence: TGTGCCAGCAGCCCGCGGACTAGCGGGGGGATCGGGGAGCTGTTTTTT. It translates to CASSPRTSGGIGELFF. V usage is TRBV7-2 and J usage is TRBJ2-2, with TRBD2 matching 14 bases. J lost 7 bases, V lost 5 bases, and 6 bases had no gene match. The CDR3 has 16 amino acids. Germline V gene data show CDR1 as SGHTA and CDR2 as FQGNSA.

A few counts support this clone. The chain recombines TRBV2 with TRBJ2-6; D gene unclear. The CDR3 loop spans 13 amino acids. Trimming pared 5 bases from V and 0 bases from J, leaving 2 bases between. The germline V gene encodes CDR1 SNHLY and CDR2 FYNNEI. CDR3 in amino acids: CASSNSGANVLTF. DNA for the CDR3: TGTGCCAGCAGTAACTCTGGGGCCAACGTCCTGACTTTC.

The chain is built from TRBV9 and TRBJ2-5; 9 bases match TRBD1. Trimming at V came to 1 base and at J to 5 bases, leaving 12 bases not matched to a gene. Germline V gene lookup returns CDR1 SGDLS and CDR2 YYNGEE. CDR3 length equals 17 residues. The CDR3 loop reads CASSVRPSGQGLETQYF. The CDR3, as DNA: TGTGCCAGCAGCGTAAGGCCCTCGGGACAGGGATTGGAGACCCAGTACTTC.

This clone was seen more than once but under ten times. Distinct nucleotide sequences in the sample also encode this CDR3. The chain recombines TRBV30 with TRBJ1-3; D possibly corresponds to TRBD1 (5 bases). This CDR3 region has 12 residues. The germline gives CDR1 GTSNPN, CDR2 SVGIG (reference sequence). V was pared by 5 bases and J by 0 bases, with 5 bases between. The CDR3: CAWGASGNTIYF. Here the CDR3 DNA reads TGTGCCTGGGGGGCCTCTGGAAACACCATATATTTT.

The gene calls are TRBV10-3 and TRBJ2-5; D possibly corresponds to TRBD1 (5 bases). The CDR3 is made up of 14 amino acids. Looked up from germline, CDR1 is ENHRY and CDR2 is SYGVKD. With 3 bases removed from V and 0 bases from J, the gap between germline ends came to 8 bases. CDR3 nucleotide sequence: TGTGCCATCAGTGAATTGACAGACCAAGAGACCCAGTACTTC. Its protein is CAISELTDQETQYF.

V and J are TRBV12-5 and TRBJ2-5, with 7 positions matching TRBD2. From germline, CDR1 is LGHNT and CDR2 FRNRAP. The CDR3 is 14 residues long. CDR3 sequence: CALGTIGRPGTQYF. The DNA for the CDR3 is TGTGCATTAGGGACTATAGGACGTCCCGGGACCCAGTACTTC. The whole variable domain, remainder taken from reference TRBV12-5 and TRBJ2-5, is DARVTQTPRHKVTEMGQEVTMRCQPILGHNTVFWYRQTMMQGLELLAYFRNRAPLDDSGMPKDRFSAEMPDATLATLKIQPSEPRDSAVYFCALGTIGRPGTQYFGPGTRLLVL.

The CDR3 DNA sequence: TGTGCCAGCAGTGAACTTCTCTGGACGGATACGCAGTATTTT. Residues: CASSELLWTDTQYF. V gene TRBV25-1 combines with J gene TRBJ2-3; D remains unclear. This CDR3 is 14 amino acids long. Germline V CDR1 and CDR2: MGHDK, SYGVNS. The germline V and J ends were trimmed by 2 bases and 6 bases, with 12 bases remaining between them.

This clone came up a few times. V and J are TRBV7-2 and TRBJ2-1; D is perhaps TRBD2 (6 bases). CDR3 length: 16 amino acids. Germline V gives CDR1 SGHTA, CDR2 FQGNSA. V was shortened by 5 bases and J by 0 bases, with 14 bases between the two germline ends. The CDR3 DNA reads TGTGCCAGCAGCCTGCGGGGCTCGAGCTCCTACAATGAGCAGTTCTTC. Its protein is CASSLRGSSSYNEQFF.

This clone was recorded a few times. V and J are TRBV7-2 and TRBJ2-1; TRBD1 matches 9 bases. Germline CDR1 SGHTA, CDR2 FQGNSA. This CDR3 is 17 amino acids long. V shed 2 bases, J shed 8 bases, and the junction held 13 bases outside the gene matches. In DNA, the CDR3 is TGTGCCAGCAGCTTAAATAAGCTCCGGGACAGGGTGGATGAGCAGTTCTTC. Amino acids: CASSLNKLRDRVDEQFF. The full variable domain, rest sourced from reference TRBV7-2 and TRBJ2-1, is GAGVSQSPSNKVTEKGKDVELRCDPISGHTALYWYRQSLGQGLEFLIYFQGNSAPDKSGLPSDRFSAERTGGSVSTLTIQRTQQEDSAVYLCASSLNKLRDRVDEQFFGPGTRLTVL.

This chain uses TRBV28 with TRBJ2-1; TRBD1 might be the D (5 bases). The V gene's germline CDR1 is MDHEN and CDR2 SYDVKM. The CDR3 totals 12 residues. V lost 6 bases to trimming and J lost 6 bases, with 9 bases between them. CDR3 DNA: TGTGCCAGCAGGACAAGGGGCAATGAGCAGTTCTTC. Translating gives CASRTRGNEQFF.

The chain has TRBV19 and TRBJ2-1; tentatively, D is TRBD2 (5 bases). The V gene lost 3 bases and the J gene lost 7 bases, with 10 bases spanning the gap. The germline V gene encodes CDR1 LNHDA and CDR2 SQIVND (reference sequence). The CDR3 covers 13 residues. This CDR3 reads CASSIRDRNEQFF. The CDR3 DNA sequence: TGTGCCAGTAGTATCCGGGATAGGAATGAGCAGTTCTTC.

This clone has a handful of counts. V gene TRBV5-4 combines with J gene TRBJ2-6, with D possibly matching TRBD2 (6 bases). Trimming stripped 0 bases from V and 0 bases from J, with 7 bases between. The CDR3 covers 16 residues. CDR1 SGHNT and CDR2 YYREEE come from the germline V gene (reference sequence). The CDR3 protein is CASSLGGNSGANVLTF. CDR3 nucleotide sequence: TGTGCCAGCAGCTTGGGCGGGAACTCTGGGGCCAACGTCCTGACTTTC.

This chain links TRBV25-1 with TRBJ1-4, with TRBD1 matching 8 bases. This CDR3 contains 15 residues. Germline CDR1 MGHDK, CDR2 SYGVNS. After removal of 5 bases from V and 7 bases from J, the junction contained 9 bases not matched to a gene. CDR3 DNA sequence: TGTGCCAGCAGTCCTTGGGGACAGGAGACTGAAAAACTGTTTTTT. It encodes CASSPWGQETEKLFF.

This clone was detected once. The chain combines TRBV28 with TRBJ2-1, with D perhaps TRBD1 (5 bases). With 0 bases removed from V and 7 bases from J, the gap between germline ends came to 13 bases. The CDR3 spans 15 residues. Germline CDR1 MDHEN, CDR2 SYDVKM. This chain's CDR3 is CASSLWGREKNEQFF. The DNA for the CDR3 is TGTGCCAGCAGTTTATGGGGCAGGGAAAAGAATGAGCAGTTCTTC.

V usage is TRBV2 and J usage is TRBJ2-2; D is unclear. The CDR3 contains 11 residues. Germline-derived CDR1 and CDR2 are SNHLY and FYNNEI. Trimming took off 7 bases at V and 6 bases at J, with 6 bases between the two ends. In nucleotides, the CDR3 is TGTGCCAGCACGACCGCCGGGGAGCTGTTTTTT. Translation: CASTTAGELFF.

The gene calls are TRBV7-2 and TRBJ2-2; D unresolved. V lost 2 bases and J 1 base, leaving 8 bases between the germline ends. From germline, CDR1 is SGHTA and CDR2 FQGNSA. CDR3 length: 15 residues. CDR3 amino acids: CASSLSRLNTGELFF. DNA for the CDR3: TGTGCCAGCAGCTTAAGCAGGTTGAACACCGGGGAGCTGTTTTTT.

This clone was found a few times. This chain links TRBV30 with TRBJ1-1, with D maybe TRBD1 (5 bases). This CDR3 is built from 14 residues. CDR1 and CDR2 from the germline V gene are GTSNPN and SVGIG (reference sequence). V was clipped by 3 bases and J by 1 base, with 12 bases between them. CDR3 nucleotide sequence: TGTGCCTGGAGATACCGGGGCCAGAACACTGAAGCTTTCTTT. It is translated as CAWRYRGQNTEAFF.

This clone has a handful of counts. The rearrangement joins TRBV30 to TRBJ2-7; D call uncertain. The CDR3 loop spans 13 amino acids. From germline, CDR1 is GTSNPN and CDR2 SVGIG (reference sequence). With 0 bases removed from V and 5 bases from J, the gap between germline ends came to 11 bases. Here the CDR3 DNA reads TGTGCCTGGAGTGTCGGTCTGGGTGACGAGCAGTACTTC. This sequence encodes CAWSVGLGDEQYF.

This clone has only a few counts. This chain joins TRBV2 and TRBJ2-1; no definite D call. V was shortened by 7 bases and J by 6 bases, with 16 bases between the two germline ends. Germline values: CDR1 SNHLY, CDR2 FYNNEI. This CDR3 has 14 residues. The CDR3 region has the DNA TGTGCCAGCATGCCCCTTGGGATTTTCAATGAGCAGTTCTTC. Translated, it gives CASMPLGIFNEQFF. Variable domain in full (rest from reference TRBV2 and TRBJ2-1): EPEVTQTPSHQVTQMGQEVILRCVPISNHLYFYWYRQILGQKVEFLVSFYNNEISEKSEIFDDQFSVERPDGSNFTLKIRSTKLEDSAMYFCASMPLGIFNEQFFGPGTRLTVL.

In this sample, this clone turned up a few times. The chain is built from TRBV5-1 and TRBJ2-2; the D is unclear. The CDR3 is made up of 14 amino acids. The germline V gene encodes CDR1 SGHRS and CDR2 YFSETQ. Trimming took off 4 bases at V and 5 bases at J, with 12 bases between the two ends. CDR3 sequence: CASSAAEITGELFF. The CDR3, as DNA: TGCGCCAGCAGCGCAGCCGAGATTACCGGGGAGCTGTTTTTT.

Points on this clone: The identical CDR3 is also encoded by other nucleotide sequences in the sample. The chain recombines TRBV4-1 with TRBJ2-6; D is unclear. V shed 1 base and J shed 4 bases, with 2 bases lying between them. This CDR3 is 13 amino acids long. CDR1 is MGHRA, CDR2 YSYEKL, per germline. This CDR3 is CASSQAGANVLTF. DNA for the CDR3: TGCGCCAGCAGCCAAGCCGGGGCCAACGTCCTGACTTTC.

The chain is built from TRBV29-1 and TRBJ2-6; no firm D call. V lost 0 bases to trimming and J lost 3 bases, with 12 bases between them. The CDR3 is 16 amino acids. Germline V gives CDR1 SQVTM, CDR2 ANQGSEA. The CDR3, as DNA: TGCAGCGTTGAAGATGAGGCCGCCTTTGGGGCCAACGTCCTGACTTTC. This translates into CSVEDEAAFGANVLTF.

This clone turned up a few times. The DNA of the CDR3 is TGTGCCATCCAGGGGGCCGTACACGGTGAGCAGTTCTTC. Residues: CAIQGAVHGEQFF. V is TRBV28 and J is TRBJ2-1, with 8 bases that match TRBD1. With 10 bases clipped from V and 9 bases from J, the junction kept 11 bases outside the gene matches. The germline V gene has CDR1 MDHEN and CDR2 SYDVKM. CDR3 size: 13 residues.

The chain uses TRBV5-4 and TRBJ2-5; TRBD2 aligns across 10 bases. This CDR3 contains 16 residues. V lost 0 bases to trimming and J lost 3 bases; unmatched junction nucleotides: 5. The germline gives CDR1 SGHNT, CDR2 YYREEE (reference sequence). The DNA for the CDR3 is TGTGCCAGCAGCTTGGGAGCGGGAGGGCCGGAAGAGACCCAGTACTTC. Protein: CASSLGAGGPEETQYF.

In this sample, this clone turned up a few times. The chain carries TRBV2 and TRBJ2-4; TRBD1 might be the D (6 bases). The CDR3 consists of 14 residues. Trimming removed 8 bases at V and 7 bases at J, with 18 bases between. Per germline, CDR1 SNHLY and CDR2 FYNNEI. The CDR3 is CASVSAGQGNIQYF. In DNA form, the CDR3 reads TGTGCCAGCGTGAGTGCAGGCCAGGGGAACATTCAGTACTTC.